This T cell receptor beta chain was recorded in a study of identical twins (dated by TCRdb to about 2016). About the investigation overall: To test whether fetal clonotypes persist, the study used deep sequencing on TCR alpha and beta repertoires from monozygotic twins, unrelated adults of various ages, and cord blood. To rule out contamination, the twin experiments were replicated at different times with different library preparation protocols.

Only healthy Caucasian donors were included. Three pairs of female monozygotic twins, all aged 18 to 29 years, were included in the twin cohort. RNA for TCR libraries was isolated from peripheral blood mononuclear cells. Broad study findings and their caveats: Because the same donors could not be followed over many years, the conclusions relied on cross-sectional statistical analysis. Out-of-frame TCR alpha sequences shared between twins showed an excess of low generation-probability sequences compared with coincidental sharing between unrelated individuals. In beta out-of-frame sequences, excess twin sharing was weaker, because having fewer shared sequences lowered the signal-to-noise ratio. Fewer insertions were carried by abundant cord blood beta clonotypes, a similar but weaker trend appeared in young adult naive repertoires, and no such trend appeared in memory repertoires. In monozygotic twins, out-of-frame TCR alpha sharing was systematically underestimated by recombination models, although the models agreed with sharing between unrelated individuals. Invariant T cells such as MAIT and iNKT could partly confound zero-insertion analyses, although diverse VJ usage argued against such confounding for most clonotypes.

The receptor library was made with 5' RACE. Sequencing relied on an Illumina HiSeq 2000. Template switching added a universal primer binding site, and the final cDNA carried a unique molecular identifier that allowed TCR cDNA molecules to be counted accurately. First-strand cDNA for TCR alpha and beta chains was synthesized from specific primers in the conserved constant-segment region. To control for contamination, each cDNA library was double barcoded with a SMART-Mk sample barcode plus Illumina barcodes. TruSeq adapter sequences along with Illumina sample barcodes were introduced in two successive PCR steps. The TCR alpha and beta cDNA libraries were sequenced on the Illumina HiSeq platform using custom primers. As for the original processing: Raw reads were processed with MiGEC to extract unique molecular identifiers, and MiXCR was used to determine CDR3 positions. For each individual, recombination models were inferred using an EM algorithm with the repgenHMM and IGoR tools. The analysis of shared clonotypes was done with the tcR package in R, with sharing normalized by the product of cloneset sizes. Out-of-frame nonproductive sequences were analyzed to study raw recombination free of thymic and clonal selection effects. In-frame beta chains were kept once TCRdb had trimmed the public reads at Q25 with fastp and called clones with MiXCR. All rows with the same CDR3 protein become a single entry with the most common DNA and genes. The V and J calls shown here were made by TCRdb, not taken from the authors' results. The table for this sample lists hundreds of thousands of distinct CDR3 sequences; 21% of them were counted only once. Over 4% of the sample is held by the ten biggest clonotypes.

This clonotype occurred once. It has no known antigen specificity. Per-base qualities were not stored, and no clone one base away is much larger. One read alone provides weak support. The trim is 4 bases for V and 5 bases for J, with a gap of 9 bases between the germline ends. From cysteine to phenylalanine, the CDR3 is 13 amino acids long. Of the read, only the CDR3 DNA is kept; its 39 bases are in frame from base 1. CDR1 and CDR2 (WNHNN, SYGVQD) derive from the germline V gene (reference sequence). The data were also submitted as part of a second study, on T cells expressing NK-cell markers. As described in the second report: TCR beta-chain repertoires were profiled in sorted CD3+CD56+NKG2C+, CD3+CD56+NKG2C- and CD3+CD56-NKG2C+ T-cell subsets from several donors. Among the eight sequenced donors, seven were HCMV-seropositive and one was HCMV-seronegative. To restrict sorting to alphabetaTCR-expressing T cells, an anti-gammadeltaTCR antibody was added in several experiments. For about 6 donors, the dominant CD3+CD56+NKG2C+ clonotypes were among the top 10 CD8+ clonotypes and accounted for about 1.0-7.0% of CD8+ T cells. Those dominant clonotypes were again the most abundant among CD3+CD56-NKG2C+ cells in four donors, at roughly 25-60.1%. It remained unclear whether the expanded NKG2C-expressing T cell clones were specific for HCMV antigens. Randomly selected healthy volunteers, three men and five women, were used as the eight sequenced donors. To determine HCMV serostatus, a commercial ELISA kit was used to detect HCMV-specific IgG in serum. Bulk peripheral blood T-cell repertoires were additionally sequenced from unsorted PBMC for several donors. MIGEC handled demultiplexing of the reads and grouping by UMI, while MiTCR was used to assemble and quantify clonotypes. To exclude erroneous sequences, any TCR cDNA sequence not supported by at least two reads was discarded. Downstream repertoire analysis used the tcR package, and clonotypes were matched across fractions by CDR3 nucleotide sequence plus V segment. Antigen specificity was annotated against VDJdb with VDJmatch, allowing one amino acid substitution in CDR3.

The chain employs TRBV10-1 and TRBJ1-5; there is no confident call for the D gene. This TCR derives from a woman under 30 in good health. Sequencing was performed on PBMCs. CDR3 region: CASSGSVDQPQHF. The bases are TGCGCCAGCAGTGGTTCTGTCGATCAGCCCCAGCATTTT.